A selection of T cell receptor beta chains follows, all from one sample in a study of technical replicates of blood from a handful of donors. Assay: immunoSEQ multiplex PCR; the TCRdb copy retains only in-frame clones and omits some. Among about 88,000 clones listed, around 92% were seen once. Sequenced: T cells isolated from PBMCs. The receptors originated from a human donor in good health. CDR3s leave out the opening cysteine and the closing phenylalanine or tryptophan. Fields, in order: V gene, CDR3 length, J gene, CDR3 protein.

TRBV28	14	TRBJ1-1	ASSRQGLGVNTEAF
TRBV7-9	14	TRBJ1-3	ASSLSGRESGNTIY
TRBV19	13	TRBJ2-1	ASSPSGGSYNEQF
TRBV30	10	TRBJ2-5	AWSVVPGTQY
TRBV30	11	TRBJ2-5	AWSVSGLETQY
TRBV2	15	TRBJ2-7	ASMRSLQGGVSYEQY
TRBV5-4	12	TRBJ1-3	ASSFAGIGNTIY
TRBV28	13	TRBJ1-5	ASGSGGRDNQPQH
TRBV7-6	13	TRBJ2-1	ASSWTSGSYNEQF
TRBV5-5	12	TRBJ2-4	ASSLDPGTSIQY
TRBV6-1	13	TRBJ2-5	ASRLGLAGFSTQY
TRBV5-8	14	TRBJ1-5	ATTLRRGLVFQPQH
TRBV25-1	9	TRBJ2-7	ASSFSTRLY
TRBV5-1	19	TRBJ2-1	ASSGPGQGSGSPTGGNEQF
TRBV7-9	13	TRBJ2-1	ASSFGLAVYNEQF
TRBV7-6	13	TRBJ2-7	ASSPRGTPGYEQY
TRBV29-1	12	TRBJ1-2	SVVGQGKSAGYT
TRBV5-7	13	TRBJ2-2	AKKATGEGTGELF
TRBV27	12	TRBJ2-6	ASSFYSGANVLT
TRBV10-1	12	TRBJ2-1	ASSESRLAAEQF
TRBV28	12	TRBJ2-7	ASKGQGSIYEQY
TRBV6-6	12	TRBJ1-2	ASSSLPGIDGYT
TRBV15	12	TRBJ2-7	ATSTTSFTYEQY
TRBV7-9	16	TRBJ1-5	ASSSGRLHEGTAQPQH
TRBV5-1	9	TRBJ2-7	ASSLDSEQY
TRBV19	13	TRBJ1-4	ASSILGTGSEKLF
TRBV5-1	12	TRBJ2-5	ASSTPASQETQY
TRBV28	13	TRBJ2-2	ASSRDPGAAGELF
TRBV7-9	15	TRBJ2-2	ASSLWAVRRDTGELF
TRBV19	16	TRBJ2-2	ASSLLGLAGTNTGELF
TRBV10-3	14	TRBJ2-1	AMASTSGRAYNEQF
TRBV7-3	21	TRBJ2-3	ASSLRVEGSTLYSMKNTDTQY
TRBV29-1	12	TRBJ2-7	SVRPGTGTYEQY
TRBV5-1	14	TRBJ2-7	ASSAKGLAGVNEQY
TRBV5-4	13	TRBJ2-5	ASRQTTGTQETQY
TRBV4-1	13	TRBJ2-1	ASSLQGVSYNEQF
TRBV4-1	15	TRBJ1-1	ASSDLPGQKMNTEAF
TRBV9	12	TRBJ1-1	ASSVDQGRAEAF
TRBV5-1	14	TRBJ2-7	ASSLASGGYLYEQY
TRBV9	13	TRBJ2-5	ASSGDTGVGETQY
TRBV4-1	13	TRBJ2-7	ASSQGRLISYEQY